This T cell receptor beta chain was obtained from a study of T cell responses to AZD1222 COVID-19 vaccine (dated by TCRdb to the early 2020s). The study in broad terms: A total of approximately 230 trial participants underwent TCR sequencing, of whom about 210 received two doses of AZD1222 and some 25 received two doses of the MenACWY control vaccine. Trial participants were enrolled by age into subgroups of 18-55, 56-69 and 70-plus years, and about 150, 27 and 61 TCR-sequenced participants, respectively, were included in these subgroups.

CDR1 is given as MNHEY and CDR2 as SVGAGI, both from the germline V gene. Trimming takes 0 bases from V and 6 bases from J, and the germline ends sit 2 bases apart. From its cysteine to its phenylalanine, the CDR3 spans 12 amino acids. Only CDR3 DNA remains: 36 bases, in frame from the first base. A remark on this clone: The clone's antigen remains unknown. Nothing much larger sits one base from this clone, and base qualities are not available.

In light of the paper, this sample's time point label describes: about 28 days (+/-7) after the second vaccine dose. AZD1222 recipients given second doses at about 4 weeks or at about 12 weeks were pooled, since spike-specific TCR depth and breadth were not found to differ between the two schedules. Samples from vaccinated people were obtained from the UK trials COV001 and COV002, which included a single-blind randomized controlled phase 2/3 trial of AZD1222 (ChAdOx1 nCoV-19) in healthy adults. Trial participant PBMC samples were collected at day 0 and day 28 after the second dose for TCRbeta chain sequencing. What the research found in general, with its limitations: CD4 TCRs associated with the vaccine covered the entire spike protein, and the dominant responses were in regions 160-218 and 743-854. In the small 56-69-year group, the increase in depth fell short of significance, most likely because of low power. After two AZD1222 doses, spike-specific TCR breadth and depth were significantly higher than at day 0 and than in MenACWY recipients. Reportedly, almost half of the unique spike-specific TCRs recognized epitopes lying outside the regions that are mutated in the B.1.351 and B.1.1.7 variants. Because no day 14 peak-response samples were available, the repertoires could be characterized only after the peak T cell response. Only six or seven AZD1222 recipients were SARS-CoV-2 seropositive at baseline, limiting conclusions about previously exposed vaccinees. Participants were mostly white British, with more females than males. The authors suggested clonal diversity may have been underestimated.

The CDR3 regions of human TCRbeta chains were analyzed by immunosequencing. In the original analysis: Repertoire TCRs were checked for matches against a reference library of SARS-CoV-2-specific TCRs that had been generated using the MIRA antigen-specificity platform. Breadth was defined as the fraction of unique TCRs that were SARS-CoV-2-associated, and depth was defined as the fraction of total T cells that were SARS-CoV-2-associated. Using the MIRA data, each spike-specific TCR was assigned both to the spike region to which the TCR was reactive and to a CD4 or CD8 class. Log10-transformed breadth and depth values were compared by one-way ANOVA with Sidak's multiple comparisons tests. TCRdb mirrors the immuneACCESS table, restricted to in-frame sequences. Some clones are absent from its copies; in checked studies, under half trace to an unresolved V gene, and the reason for the others is unknown. V, J and clone size are taken as reported in that table, and D and trimming were inferred from the DNA itself. Here the sample has 120,000 or so clones; around nine tenths occur a single time. 6% to 8% of the sample is taken by the ten largest.

The rearrangement joined TRBV6-5 to TRBJ1-4, with the identity of the D gene unclear. This sequence was found in an adult who received the AZD1222 COVID-19 vaccine. The sequencing used peripheral blood, collected 28 days after the second AZD1222 dose. The encoded CDR3 is CASSYSDEKLFF. The DNA sequence is TGTGCCAGCAGTTACTCTGATGAAAAACTGTTTTTT.